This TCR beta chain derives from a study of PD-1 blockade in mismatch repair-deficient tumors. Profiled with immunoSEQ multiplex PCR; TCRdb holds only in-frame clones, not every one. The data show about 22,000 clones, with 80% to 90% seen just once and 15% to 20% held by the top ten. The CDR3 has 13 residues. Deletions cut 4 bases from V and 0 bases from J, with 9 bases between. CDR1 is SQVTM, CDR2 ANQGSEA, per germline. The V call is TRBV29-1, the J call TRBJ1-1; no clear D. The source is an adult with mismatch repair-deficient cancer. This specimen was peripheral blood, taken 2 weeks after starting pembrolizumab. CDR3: CSVGRPMNTEAFF. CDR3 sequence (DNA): TGCAGCGTTGGCAGGCCTATGAACACTGAAGCTTTCTTT. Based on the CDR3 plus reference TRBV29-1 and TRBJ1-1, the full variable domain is SAVISQKPSRDICQRGTSLTIQCQVDSQVTMMFWYRQQPGQSLTLIATANQGSEATYESGFVIDKFPISRPNLTFSTLTVSNMSPEDSSIYLCSVGRPMNTEAFFGQGTRLTVV.